Listed below are T cell receptor beta chains from one sample, sequenced in a study of radiation and T cells in renal cell carcinoma. Using immunoSEQ multiplex PCR, the repertoire was profiled, and TCRdb retains in-frame clones only, with some absent. This table holds tens of thousands of clones, around 78% found once. Sequenced material: blood, taken from a patient whose treatment included radiotherapy and nephrectomy. The receptor source for this set is a man aged 60-69 years with renal cell carcinoma. Both conserved end residues are part of each CDR3. D genes are given only for firm matches. Not all rows give a size; the values are once, few, many and, for expanded clones, a class.

clone size: .; V gene: TRBV11-3; J gene: TRBJ2-3; D gene: TRBD1; CDR3 protein: CASSLGQSTDTQYF; CDR3 DNA: TGTGCCAGCAGCTTGGGACAGAGCACAGATACGCAGTATTTT
clone size: once; V gene: TRBV18; J gene: TRBJ1-4; D gene: .; CDR3 protein: CASSPMGGDNEKLFF; CDR3 DNA: TGTGCCAGCTCACCAATGGGTGGTGATAATGAAAAACTGTTTTTT
clone size: .; V gene: TRBV10-1; J gene: TRBJ2-2; D gene: TRBD1; CDR3 protein: CASSEGGQRNTGELFF; CDR3 DNA: TGCGCCAGCAGTGAGGGGGGACAGCGGAACACCGGGGAGCTGTTTTTT
clone size: .; V gene: TRBV6-5; J gene: TRBJ2-7; D gene: TRBD2; CDR3 protein: CVSSGGKRYEQYF; CDR3 DNA: TGTGTCTCTAGCGGGGGAAAGAGGTACGAGCAGTACTTC
clone size: .; V gene: TRBV7-9; J gene: TRBJ1-4; D gene: TRBD1; CDR3 protein: CASSLIQGEKLFF; CDR3 DNA: TGTGCCAGCAGCCTAATACAGGGGGAAAAACTGTTTTTT
clone size: few; V gene: TRBV19; J gene: TRBJ1-5; D gene: .; CDR3 protein: CASSIDGNQPQHF; CDR3 DNA: TGTGCCAGTAGTATAGACGGGAATCAGCCCCAGCATTTT
clone size: .; V gene: TRBV11-2; J gene: TRBJ1-2; D gene: .; CDR3 protein: CASSHTVSWNGYTF; CDR3 DNA: TGTGCCAGCAGCCATACGGTATCCTGGAATGGCTACACCTTC
clone size: .; V gene: TRBV4-1; J gene: TRBJ1-1; D gene: .; CDR3 protein: CASSQGPLQKSKNTEAFF; CDR3 DNA: TGCGCCAGCAGCCAAGGGCCCCTACAAAAATCGAAGAACACTGAAGCTTTCTTT
clone size: .; V gene: TRBV15; J gene: TRBJ2-7; D gene: .; CDR3 protein: CATSRDRTYEQYF; CDR3 DNA: TGTGCCACCAGCAGAGACAGGACCTACGAGCAGTACTTC
clone size: few; V gene: TRBV18; J gene: TRBJ1-1; D gene: TRBD1; CDR3 protein: CASSPGTGNMNTEAFF; CDR3 DNA: TGTGCCAGCTCACCTGGGACAGGGAACATGAACACTGAAGCTTTCTTT
clone size: .; V gene: TRBV14; J gene: TRBJ2-1; D gene: TRBD2; CDR3 protein: CASSPPLAGGRSKQFF; CDR3 DNA: TGTGCCAGCAGCCCCCCCCTAGCGGGGGGGCGCAGTAAGCAGTTCTTC
clone size: .; V gene: TRBV6-4; J gene: TRBJ2-1; D gene: TRBD1; CDR3 protein: CASSDEDRSQFF; CDR3 DNA: TGTGCCAGCAGTGACGAGGACAGGTCTCAGTTCTTC
clone size: .; V gene: TRBV19; J gene: TRBJ2-3; D gene: TRBD1; CDR3 protein: CASSVQGATDTQYF; CDR3 DNA: TGTGCCAGTAGTGTACAGGGGGCTACAGATACGCAGTATTTT
clone size: once; V gene: TRBV6-4; J gene: TRBJ2-5; D gene: .; CDR3 protein: CASSERGSPAETQYF; CDR3 DNA: TGTGCCAGCAGTGAAAGGGGCAGCCCCGCAGAGACCCAGTACTTC
clone size: few; V gene: TRBV19; J gene: TRBJ2-7; D gene: TRBD2; CDR3 protein: CASSAGTSGGYEQYF; CDR3 DNA: TGTGCCAGTAGTGCCGGGACTAGCGGGGGCTACGAGCAGTACTTC
clone size: .; V gene: TRBV2; J gene: TRBJ2-1; D gene: .; CDR3 protein: CASSGGLLPYNEQFF; CDR3 DNA: TGTGCCAGCAGTGGAGGATTACTTCCCTACAATGAGCAGTTCTTC
clone size: .; V gene: TRBV4-3; J gene: TRBJ2-2; D gene: .; CDR3 protein: CASSQEGGTGELFF; CDR3 DNA: TGCGCCAGCAGCCAAGAAGGGGGCACCGGGGAGCTGTTTTTT
clone size: .; V gene: TRBV25-1; J gene: TRBJ2-5; D gene: .; CDR3 protein: CASSLNREQETQYF; CDR3 DNA: TGTGCCAGCAGCCTAAACAGGGAACAAGAGACCCAGTACTTC
clone size: .; V gene: TRBV7-9; J gene: TRBJ2-6; D gene: TRBD1; CDR3 protein: CAAGTGAYAGANVLTF; CDR3 DNA: TGTGCCGCCGGGACAGGGGCATATGCTGGGGCCAACGTCCTGACTTTC
clone size: .; V gene: TRBV18; J gene: TRBJ1-2; D gene: TRBD1; CDR3 protein: CASSPDRDGYTF; CDR3 DNA: TGTGCCAGCTCACCGGACAGGGATGGCTACACCTTC
clone size: medium-sized; V gene: TRBV2; J gene: TRBJ1-1; D gene: .; CDR3 protein: CASSTKKAFF; CDR3 DNA: TGTGCCAGCAGTACGAAAAAAGCTTTCTTT
clone size: .; V gene: TRBV21-1; J gene: TRBJ1-3; D gene: .; CDR3 protein: CASSTRGLSDGNTIYF; CDR3 DNA: TGTGCCAGCAGCACTAGGGGCCTTTCAGACGGAAACACCATATATTTT
clone size: .; V gene: TRBV13; J gene: TRBJ1-6; D gene: .; CDR3 protein: CASRKAGRDKPLHF; CDR3 DNA: TGTGCCAGCAGGAAAGCCGGGCGTGATAAACCCCTCCACTTT
clone size: .; V gene: TRBV19; J gene: TRBJ2-3; D gene: .; CDR3 protein: CASKESLTRSDTQYF; CDR3 DNA: TGTGCCAGTAAGGAATCCCTCACACGCTCCGATACGCAGTATTTT
clone size: .; V gene: TRBV5-1; J gene: TRBJ1-2; D gene: .; CDR3 protein: CASSLLGRNYGYTF; CDR3 DNA: TGCGCCAGCAGCTTGTTAGGTAGGAACTATGGCTACACCTTC
clone size: .; V gene: TRBV6-1; J gene: TRBJ1-2; D gene: TRBD1; CDR3 protein: CASSEGAGGVYGYTF; CDR3 DNA: TGTGCCAGCAGTGAAGGGGCAGGGGGGGTGTATGGCTACACCTTC
clone size: few; V gene: TRBV10-3; J gene: TRBJ2-1; D gene: TRBD2; CDR3 protein: CAIRGPLAGELNEQFF; CDR3 DNA: TGTGCCATCAGGGGCCCCCTAGCGGGAGAACTCAATGAGCAGTTCTTC
clone size: few; V gene: TRBV29-1; J gene: TRBJ1-1; D gene: .; CDR3 protein: CSVHRTNTEAFF; CDR3 DNA: TGCAGCGTTCACAGGACGAACACTGAAGCTTTCTTT
clone size: .; V gene: TRBV7-9; J gene: TRBJ2-5; D gene: TRBD1; CDR3 protein: CASSSGTGQQETQYF; CDR3 DNA: TGTGCCAGCAGCTCCGGGACAGGGCAGCAAGAGACCCAGTACTTC
clone size: few; V gene: TRBV7-2; J gene: TRBJ2-4; D gene: .; CDR3 protein: CASSSDSHIQYF; CDR3 DNA: TGTGCCAGCAGCTCGGACAGCCACATTCAGTACTTC
clone size: .; V gene: TRBV30; J gene: TRBJ2-3; D gene: TRBD1; CDR3 protein: CAGQGLRDTQYF; CDR3 DNA: TGTGCGGGACAGGGGTTGAGAGATACGCAGTATTTT
clone size: .; V gene: TRBV7-6; J gene: TRBJ1-3; D gene: .; CDR3 protein: CASSPPRTASGNTIYF; CDR3 DNA: TGTGCCAGCAGCCCACCTAGGACAGCCTCTGGAAACACCATATATTTT
clone size: .; V gene: TRBV18; J gene: TRBJ1-2; D gene: .; CDR3 protein: CASSPNRENYGYTF; CDR3 DNA: TGTGCCAGCTCACCAAACAGGGAGAACTATGGCTACACCTTC
clone size: .; V gene: TRBV7-2; J gene: TRBJ1-2; D gene: .; CDR3 protein: CASSPGSAALGYTF; CDR3 DNA: TGTGCCAGCAGCCCAGGGTCGGCAGCTCTGGGCTACACCTTC
clone size: few; V gene: TRBV20-1; J gene: TRBJ1-2; D gene: .; CDR3 protein: CSARDGGYTF; CDR3 DNA: TGCAGTGCTCGCGACGGTGGCTACACCTTC
clone size: .; V gene: TRBV10-1; J gene: TRBJ2-7; D gene: .; CDR3 protein: CASSAGTYEQYF; CDR3 DNA: TGCGCCAGCAGTGCCGGAACCTACGAGCAGTACTTC
clone size: .; V gene: TRBV18; J gene: TRBJ2-7; D gene: TRBD2; CDR3 protein: CASSRRGEAYEQYF; CDR3 DNA: TGTGCCAGCTCACGACGGGGGGAGGCCTACGAGCAGTACTTC
clone size: .; V gene: TRBV6-1; J gene: TRBJ1-5; D gene: .; CDR3 protein: CASTPGPREPQHF; CDR3 DNA: TGTGCCAGCACCCCTGGGCCCCGCGAGCCCCAGCATTTT
clone size: many; V gene: TRBV6-6; J gene: TRBJ1-5; D gene: .; CDR3 protein: CASSGAQQPQHF; CDR3 DNA: TGTGCCAGCAGCGGGGCCCAACAGCCCCAGCATTTT
clone size: .; V gene: TRBV2; J gene: TRBJ1-4; D gene: .; CDR3 protein: CASKVVTEKLFF; CDR3 DNA: TGTGCCAGCAAGGTAGTAACGGAAAAACTGTTTTTT
clone size: few; V gene: TRBV30; J gene: TRBJ1-1; D gene: .; CDR3 protein: CASGGITEAFF; CDR3 DNA: TGTGCGTCTGGGGGAATAACTGAAGCTTTCTTT
clone size: .; V gene: TRBV5-1; J gene: TRBJ2-1; D gene: .; CDR3 protein: CASSFGLGNEQFF; CDR3 DNA: TGCGCCAGCAGCTTCGGCCTCGGGAATGAGCAGTTCTTC